The 15 T cell receptor beta chains listed next were all sequenced from one sample in a study of cytotoxic CD8 clonotypes in ibrutinib-treated CLL. Assay used: immunoSEQ multiplex PCR; TCRdb lists only in-frame clones, some missing. The table has approximately 330,000 clones, roughly 79% seen once. Sequenced here: PBMCs, sampled before ibrutinib treatment. The source of these receptors is a human donor with chronic lymphocytic leukemia.

The chain joins TRBV28 to TRBJ2-1, with TRBD2 matching over 7 bases. The CDR3 covers 15 residues. Germline CDR1 MDHEN, CDR2 SYDVKM. Unmatched junction bases numbered 6, after V lost 3 bases and J lost 4 bases. The CDR3 reads CASSLVLAVYNEQFF. The DNA of the CDR3 is TGTGCCAGCAGTTTGGTTCTAGCGGTTTACAATGAGCAGTTCTTC.

The chain joins TRBV19 to TRBJ1-2; D is uncertain. Germline V gives CDR1 LNHDA, CDR2 SQIVND (reference sequence). V lost 6 bases and J 8 bases, leaving 19 bases between the germline ends. This CDR3 comprises 14 residues. The CDR3 loop is CASSPPAGQRGYTF. The CDR3 coding sequence is TGTGCCAGTAGCCCTCCAGCGGGCCAGAGAGGCTACACCTTC.

The chain recombines TRBV7-9 with TRBJ2-2, with 10 bases identical to TRBD1. This CDR3 spans 15 amino acids. The germline CDR1 and CDR2 sequences are SEHNR and FQNEAQ (reference sequence). V gave up 4 bases and J gave up 6 bases; unmatched junction bases: 5. DNA for the CDR3: TGTGCCAGCAGCTACCGACAGGGGGCAGCCGGGGAGCTGTTTTTT. Its protein product is CASSYRQGAAGELFF.

The J gene is TRBJ1-1, the V gene TRBV9, with TRBD1 as a possible D gene (6 bases). CDR3 length equals 15 residues. Looked up from germline, CDR1 is SGDLS and CDR2 is YYNGEE. V gave up 3 bases and J gave up 1 base, with 13 bases separating them. The CDR3 sequence: CASSDNIRGNTEAFF. The CDR3 DNA reads as TGTGCCAGCAGCGATAACATCAGGGGGAACACTGAAGCTTTCTTT. The whole variable domain, filled in from reference TRBV9 and TRBJ1-1, reads DSGVTQTPKHLITATGQRVTLRCSPRSGDLSVYWYQQSLDQGLQFLIQYYNGEERAKGNILERFSAQQFPDLHSELNLSSLELGDSALYFCASSDNIRGNTEAFFGQGTRLTVV.

The gene calls are TRBV29-1 and TRBJ1-2; D remains unclear. The CDR3 is 13 residues long. Trimming removed 6 bases at V and 0 bases at J, with 11 bases between. The germline V gene encodes CDR1 SQVTM and CDR2 ANQGSEA. The chain's CDR3 is CSVQRTTNYGYTF. The CDR3 DNA reads TGCAGCGTCCAAAGGACCACTAACTATGGCTACACCTTC.

The count of this clone is one. V gene TRBV7-2 combines with J gene TRBJ1-2; tentatively, D is TRBD1 (5 bases). V lost 2 bases to trimming and J lost 3 bases, with 10 bases between them. This CDR3 contains 14 residues. Germline V gives CDR1 SGHTA, CDR2 FQGNSA. The CDR3 region has the DNA TGTGCCAGCAGCTTAACCGGGACTCACTATGGCTACACCTTC. This translates into CASSLTGTHYGYTF.

The chain links TRBV30 to TRBJ2-7; TRBD2 is a possible D gene (6 bases). This CDR3 is built from 11 residues. Per the germline V gene, CDR1 is GTSNPN and CDR2 is SVGIG (reference sequence). Trimming shortened V by 4 bases and J by 6 bases, and 10 bases separated the two germline ends. DNA for the CDR3: TGTGCCTGGACTCGGAGGGGCGAGCAGTACTTC. Amino acid sequence: CAWTRRGEQYF.

This clone was seen more than once but under ten times. This chain links TRBV18 with TRBJ2-1; a possible D gene is TRBD1 (5 bases). Trimming removed 6 bases from V and 8 bases from J, with 8 bases in between. The CDR3 runs to 11 residues. Germline-derived CDR1 and CDR2 are KGHSH and LQKENI. The CDR3 sequence: CASSDIDEQFF. The CDR3 nucleotides are TGTGCCAGCTCGGACATCGATGAGCAGTTCTTC.

The gene calls are TRBV28 and TRBJ1-5, with 9 bases lining up with TRBD1. The CDR3 has 15 residues. Trimming took 1 base from V and 6 from J; bases not matched to a gene: 4. The germline V gene encodes CDR1 MDHEN and CDR2 SYDVKM. This chain's CDR3 is CASSLFGTGTQPQHF. The CDR3 DNA sequence: TGTGCCAGCAGTTTATTTGGGACAGGGACTCAGCCCCAGCATTTT.

This clone appeared a single time. V gene TRBV10-3 combines with J gene TRBJ1-3; tentatively, D is TRBD1 (5 bases). This CDR3 is 13 amino acids long. Per germline, CDR1 ENHRY and CDR2 SYGVKD. Trimming pared 10 bases from V and 0 bases from J, leaving 10 bases between. The CDR3 loop reads CATIQDSGNTIYF. The CDR3 bases are TGTGCCACAATACAGGACTCTGGAAACACCATATATTTT.

The chain uses TRBV2 and TRBJ1-2; 12 bases line up with TRBD1. Trimming removed 6 bases from V and 7 bases from J; junction bases left unmatched: 3. This CDR3 has 13 residues. Per germline, CDR1 SNHLY and CDR2 FYNNEI. CDR3 DNA sequence: TGTGCCAGCAGCGGGACAGGGGGCAGTGGCTACACCTTC. This gives the protein CASSGTGGSGYTF.

J is TRBJ2-1 and V is TRBV9; D perhaps matches TRBD2 (6 bases). Germline loops: CDR1 SGDLS, CDR2 YYNGEE. The CDR3 has 14 amino acids. V gave up 2 bases and J gave up 5 bases, with 11 bases separating them. The CDR3, as DNA: TGTGCCAGCAGCGTCGGACTACACCACAATGAGCAGTTCTTC. It is translated as CASSVGLHHNEQFF. The whole variable domain, remainder taken from reference TRBV9 and TRBJ2-1, is DSGVTQTPKHLITATGQRVTLRCSPRSGDLSVYWYQQSLDQGLQFLIQYYNGEERAKGNILERFSAQQFPDLHSELNLSSLELGDSALYFCASSVGLHHNEQFFGPGTRLTVL.

The chain carries TRBV6-5 and TRBJ2-7; TRBD2 is a possible D gene (6 bases). CDR1 MNHEY and CDR2 SVGAGI come from the germline V gene. The CDR3 is 14 residues long. Trimming left V 7 bases short and J 2 bases short, with 15 bases between. The CDR3 DNA follows: TGTGCCAGCACCAGCGGGCTTTCAGCCTACGAGCAGTACTTC. As protein: CASTSGLSAYEQYF.

This chain connects TRBV5-1 to TRBJ2-7; D might be TRBD2 (6 bases). V was cut by 0 bases and J by 2 bases, with 12 bases left in between. The germline CDR1 and CDR2 sequences are SGHRS and YFSETQ. This CDR3 is built from 15 residues. The CDR3 DNA is TGCGCCAGCAGCTTGGGTGGGACTTCAGCCTACGAGCAGTACTTC. This translates into CASSLGGTSAYEQYF.

This clone has just a few counts. The V and J genes are TRBV30 and TRBJ2-3, with no clear D. Trimming removed 7 bases from V and 4 bases from J, with 18 bases in between. The CDR3 runs to 14 residues. The germline V gene has CDR1 GTSNPN and CDR2 SVGIG (reference sequence). The CDR3 protein is CASQRSRAADTQYF. CDR3 DNA sequence: TGTGCCTCCCAACGTTCCAGAGCCGCAGATACGCAGTATTTT.